These 27 T cell receptor beta chains came from one sample sequenced in a study of cytomegalovirus exposure and HLA in healthy donors. Primers: 60 Vbeta forward and 13 Jbeta reverse. Assay used: immunoSEQ multiplex PCR; TCRdb lists only in-frame clones, some missing. Among approximately 120,000 clones, more than 60% were seen once, and the ten largest hold 2% to 3%. The sequenced sample was PBMCs. Receptors were obtained from a female donor in good health and CMV-seronegative.

This clone was observed a handful of times. The V gene is TRBV21-1, the J gene TRBJ1-1; the D call of TRBD1 is as the table states it, not checked on the DNA. TRBV21-1 is described as a pseudogene. The CDR3 sequence is 14 residues long. In nucleotides, the CDR3 is TGTGCCAGCAGCAAATTCAGGGCCGGCACTGAAGCTTTCTTT. Amino acid sequence: CASSKFRAGTEAFF.

The V call is TRBV5-6, the J call TRBJ1-2; D is possibly TRBD1 (6 bases). The ends were cut back, 4 bases at V and 4 bases at J, with 11 bases in the middle. The CDR3 spans 13 residues. From germline, CDR1 is SGHDT and CDR2 YYEEEE. DNA for the CDR3: TGTGCCAGCAGCGTGTACAGGGCCTATGGCTACACCTTC. It is translated as CASSVYRAYGYTF.

On this clone itself: At one end, the junction sequence differs from germline, possibly due to a read error. The V gene is TRBV6-1, the J gene TRBJ1-6, with D unresolved. Germline values: CDR1 MNHNS, CDR2 SASEGT. The CDR3 is 16 amino acids. In DNA, the CDR3 is TGTGCCGGCAGTGAAGATGGAGCTTCCTATAATTCACCCCTCCACTTT. Amino acid sequence: CAGSEDGASYNSPLHF.

The chain is built from TRBV12-5 and TRBJ1-1, with D perhaps TRBD1 (5 bases). CDR3 size: 12 residues. Trimming cost V 7 bases and J 7 bases, with 13 bases left between them. Germline V lookup: CDR1 LGHNT, CDR2 FRNRAP. CDR3 nucleotides: TGTGCTAGTGCCAGGGATTCCGGTGAAGCTTTCTTT. Translated: CASARDSGEAFF.

The J gene is TRBJ2-3, the V gene TRBV7-9, with D perhaps matching TRBD2 (5 bases). Germline CDR1 SEHNR, CDR2 FQNEAQ (reference sequence). This CDR3 is built from 15 residues. Trimming stripped 2 bases from V and 0 bases from J, with 9 bases between. DNA for the CDR3: TGTGCCAGCAGCTTACCTAGAGGGAGCACAGATACGCAGTATTTT. It encodes CASSLPRGSTDTQYF. Using reference TRBV7-9 and TRBJ2-3 for the parts outside the CDR3, the full variable domain is DTGVSQNPRHKITKRGQNVTFRCDPISEHNRLYWYRQTLGQGPEFLTYFQNEAQLEKSRLLSDRFSAERPKGSFSTLEIQRTEQGDSAMYLCASSLPRGSTDTQYFGPGTRLTVL.

For this clone: At one of its ends the junction is not consistent with the germline gene, which may arise from a read error. V and J are TRBV7-9 and TRBJ2-7; perhaps TRBD1 as D (6 bases). The germline gives CDR1 SEHNR, CDR2 FQNEAQ (reference sequence). The CDR3 extends over 17 amino acids. CDR3 loop: CSSSWNRQALGHDEQYF. CDR3 nucleotides: TGTTCCAGCAGCTGGAACCGACAGGCGCTGGGTCATGACGAGCAGTACTTC. The full variable domain, with the rest looked up from reference TRBV7-9 and TRBJ2-7, is DTGVSQNPRHKITKRGQNVTFRCDPISEHNRLYWYRQTLGQGPEFLTYFQNEAQLEKSRLLSDRFSAERPKGSFSTLEIQRTEQGDSAMYLCSSSWNRQALGHDEQYFGPGTRLTVT.

The chain combines TRBV6-1 with TRBJ1-6, with 8 bases matching TRBD1. Germline V gene data show CDR1 as MNHNS and CDR2 as SASEGT. The CDR3 is 15 residues long. V trimming: 7 bases; J trimming: 7 bases; junction bases outside the gene matches: 9. CDR3 sequence: CASKPTGQENSPLHF. Written as DNA, the CDR3 is TGTGCCAGCAAGCCCACGGGACAGGAAAATTCACCCCTCCACTTT.

The gene calls are TRBV7-2 and TRBJ2-3; D is undetermined. CDR1 SGHTA and CDR2 FQGNSA come from the germline V gene. Trimming cost V 1 base and J 3 bases, with 11 bases left between them. The length of the CDR3 is 15 residues. Here the CDR3 DNA reads TGTGCCAGCAGCTTAGTAGGCCTAGGTACAGATACGCAGTATTTT. It is translated as CASSLVGLGTDTQYF.

The V gene is TRBV6-4, the J gene TRBJ2-5; 10 bases agree with TRBD2. The germline V gene encodes CDR1 MRHNA and CDR2 SNTAGT. J was trimmed by 5 bases and V by 0 bases; bases with no gene match: 6. This CDR3 has 16 residues. The CDR3 protein is CASSDSASGGAETQYF. The CDR3 nucleotides read TGTGCCAGCAGTGACTCGGCCAGCGGGGGGGCGGAGACCCAGTACTTC.

This clone was detected only a few times. The genes are TRBV2 and TRBJ1-1, with a weak D call TRBD1 (6 bases). Germline CDR1 reads SNHLY; CDR2 reads FYNNEI. Trimming took 7 bases from V and 0 from J, leaving 12 bases between them. The CDR3 totals 14 residues. The CDR3 reads CASMLPGVNTEAFF. DNA for the CDR3: TGTGCCAGCATGTTACCAGGGGTGAACACTGAAGCTTTCTTT.

The chain links TRBV5-4 to TRBJ2-2, with TRBD1 matching over 7 bases. Germline V gene sequence: CDR1 SGHNT, CDR2 YYREEE (reference sequence). The CDR3 is 16 amino acids. Trimming cost V 0 bases and J 0 bases; bases outside gene matches: 2. CDR3 DNA: TGTGCCAGCAGCTTGGAGGGGACAGCGAACACCGGGGAGCTGTTTTTT. Residues: CASSLEGTANTGELFF.

This clone was seen a few times. The chain couples TRBV7-3 to TRBJ1-5; D remains unclear. Looked up from germline, CDR1 is SGHTA and CDR2 is FQGTGA. This CDR3 has 14 residues. Trimming removed 2 bases at V and 4 bases at J, with 9 bases between. The CDR3 bases are TGTGCCAGCAGCTTAGGGCTACCAAATCAGCCCCAGCATTTT. Translated: CASSLGLPNQPQHF.

J is TRBJ2-5 and V is TRBV10-3, with 7 bases lining up with TRBD1. The DNA end is a closer match to TRBJ2-7, so the J assignment may be wrong. This CDR3 comprises 14 residues. Germline V gene sequence: CDR1 ENHRY, CDR2 SYGVKD. CDR3 sequence: CAIRGDSSSYEQYF. The DNA of the CDR3 is TGTGCCATCAGGGGGGACAGCAGCTCCTACGAGCAGTACTTC.

The CDR3 sequence is CATSRATFTGELFF. The CDR3 DNA sequence: TGTGCCACCAGCAGAGCAACTTTCACCGGGGAGCTGTTTTTT. The gene calls are TRBV15 and TRBJ2-2; no clear D gene. The ends were cut back, 1 base at V and 4 bases at J, with 7 bases in the middle. CDR1 is LNHNV, CDR2 YYDKDF, per germline (reference sequence). The CDR3 is 14 residues long.

The chain is built from TRBV6-1 and TRBJ2-2, with TRBD2 matching 15 bases. Germline V CDR1 and CDR2: MNHNS, SASEGT. The junction had 5 bases not matched to a gene; V was cut back by 4 bases and J by 2 bases. This CDR3 is 18 amino acids long. The CDR3 is CASSARGLAGGNTGELFF. The CDR3 DNA sequence: TGTGCCAGCAGTGCAAGGGGACTAGCGGGGGGCAACACCGGGGAGCTGTTTTTT.

This clone was observed once. The CDR3 DNA reads as TGTGCCAGCAGCTTAGCGGGCCCAGATACGCAGTATTTT. Protein: CASSLAGPDTQYF. This chain uses TRBV7-9 with TRBJ2-3; D unclear. With 0 bases removed from V and 4 bases from J, the gap between germline ends came to 5 bases. Germline CDR1 and CDR2: SEHNR and FQNEAQ (reference sequence). CDR3 length equals 13 residues.

The rearrangement uses TRBV30 and TRBJ2-5; possible D gene TRBD2, 6 bases. The J call may be faulty, since TRBJ2-7 better matches the DNA end. The CDR3 has 13 residues. Germline CDR1 is GTSNPN and CDR2 is SVGIG (reference sequence). The CDR3 spells CAWNGGSPYEQYF. The CDR3, as DNA: TGTGCCTGGAACGGGGGATCCCCCTACGAGCAGTACTTC.

The chain carries TRBV4-3 and TRBJ2-3; 9 nucleotides line up with TRBD1. Germline V gene sequence: CDR1 LGHNA, CDR2 YSLEER. This CDR3 is 15 amino acids long. After removal of 2 bases from V and 3 bases from J, the junction contained 3 bases not matched to a gene. CDR3 residues: CASSQRTGATDTQYF. DNA for the CDR3: TGCGCCAGCAGCCAACGGACAGGGGCTACAGATACGCAGTATTTT.

This sequence joins TRBV2 and TRBJ1-6; D gene ambiguous. The CDR3 covers 14 residues. The germline CDR1 and CDR2 sequences are SNHLY and FYNNEI. Trimming pared 2 bases from V and 9 bases from J, leaving 11 bases between. The CDR3 nucleotides are TGTGCCAGCAGTGAACTCGCTAACAGTTCACCCCTCCACTTT. Protein sequence: CASSELANSSPLHF.

This sequence joins TRBV23-1 and TRBJ1-2; D call uncertain. TRBV23-1 is an ORF, and what it does is uncertain. The CDR3 loop spans 13 amino acids. The germline V and J ends were trimmed by 3 bases and 6 bases, with 11 bases remaining between them. The CDR3 region has the DNA TGCGCCAGCAGTCATAGGCAGGCCCATGGCTACACCTTC. It specifies CASSHRQAHGYTF.

Notes on this clone: The same CDR3 arises from other DNA sequences in this sample as well. The V call is TRBV7-2, the J call TRBJ2-5, with D maybe TRBD1 (6 bases). This CDR3 has 12 amino acids. In germline, CDR1 is SGHTA, CDR2 FQGNSA. V was cut by 9 bases and J by 9 bases, with 17 bases left in between. CDR3 nucleotide sequence: TGTGCCAGTAGCACAGGGAGATGGGCCCAGTACTTC. Protein sequence: CASSTGRWAQYF.

The rearrangement joins TRBV5-6 to TRBJ2-1; 9 bases are a match to TRBD2. Germline trimming cut 2 bases from V and 6 bases from J; bases unmatched to any gene: 6. Germline V lookup: CDR1 SGHDT, CDR2 YYEEEE. The CDR3 contains 15 residues. The CDR3 region has the DNA TGTGCCAGCAGCTTCTCTCCAGCGGGGGGCAATGAGCAGTTCTTC. Translated: CASSFSPAGGNEQFF.

This clone occurred a few times. The chain has TRBV6-6 and TRBJ1-1; D may be TRBD1 (5 bases). The CDR3 contains 13 residues. The V end lost 5 bases, the J end lost 0 bases, and 7 bases lay between the germline ends. From germline, CDR1 is MNHNY and CDR2 SVGAGI (reference sequence). The CDR3 loop is CASSPGMNTEAFF. The CDR3 DNA is TGTGCCAGCAGTCCAGGGATGAACACTGAAGCTTTCTTT.

This sequence joins TRBV7-6 and TRBJ2-3, with D hard to call. CDR3 length: 14 residues. The germline V and J ends were trimmed by 5 bases and 2 bases, with 11 bases remaining between them. Germline V gene sequence: CDR1 SGHVS, CDR2 FNYEAQ. The CDR3: CASSVSQHTDTQYF. The CDR3 DNA reads TGTGCCAGCAGCGTTTCACAACACACAGATACGCAGTATTTT. The full variable domain, with the rest looked up from reference TRBV7-6 and TRBJ2-3, is GAGVSQSPRYKVTKRGQDVALRCDPISGHVSLYWYRQALGQGPEFLTYFNYEAQQDKSGLPNDRFSAERPEGSISTLTIQRTEQRDSAMYRCASSVSQHTDTQYFGPGTRLTVL.

The gene calls are TRBV6-1 and TRBJ1-1, with 7 bases matching TRBD1. This CDR3 is built from 17 residues. Germline values: CDR1 MNHNS, CDR2 SASEGT. The V and J ends lost 1 base and 0 bases, in that order; junction bases with no gene match: 8. CDR3 DNA sequence: TGTGCCAGCAGTGAAGTACCGGGACAGAGAGTGAACACTGAAGCTTTCTTT. Translation: CASSEVPGQRVNTEAFF.

The chain uses TRBV15 and TRBJ1-2; possible D gene TRBD1, 5 bases. The CDR3 is made up of 17 amino acids. Germline CDR1 reads LNHNV; CDR2 reads YYDKDF (reference sequence). The germline V and J ends were trimmed by 2 bases and 2 bases, with 18 bases remaining between them. CDR3 bases: TGTGCCACCAGCAGACCTATCAGGGCCTCAGGGAACTATGGCTACACCTTC. Translating gives CATSRPIRASGNYGYTF. The full variable domain, in which reference TRBV15 and TRBJ1-2 provide the parts outside the CDR3, is DAMVIQNPRYQVTQFGKPVTLSCSQTLNHNVMYWYQQKSSQAPKLLFHYYDKDFNNEADTPDNFQSRRPNTSFCFLDIRSPGLGDTAMYLCATSRPIRASGNYGYTFGSGTRLTVV.

The chain recombines TRBV6-6 with TRBJ2-3; D possibly corresponds to TRBD2 (7 bases). The germline V gene encodes CDR1 MNHNY and CDR2 SVGAGI (reference sequence). V lost 4 bases and J lost 3, with 17 bases in between. The CDR3 is 16 residues long. CDR3 amino acids: CASSWGGIAITDTQYF. Written as DNA, the CDR3 is TGTGCCAGCAGTTGGGGGGGCATCGCCATTACAGATACGCAGTATTTT.